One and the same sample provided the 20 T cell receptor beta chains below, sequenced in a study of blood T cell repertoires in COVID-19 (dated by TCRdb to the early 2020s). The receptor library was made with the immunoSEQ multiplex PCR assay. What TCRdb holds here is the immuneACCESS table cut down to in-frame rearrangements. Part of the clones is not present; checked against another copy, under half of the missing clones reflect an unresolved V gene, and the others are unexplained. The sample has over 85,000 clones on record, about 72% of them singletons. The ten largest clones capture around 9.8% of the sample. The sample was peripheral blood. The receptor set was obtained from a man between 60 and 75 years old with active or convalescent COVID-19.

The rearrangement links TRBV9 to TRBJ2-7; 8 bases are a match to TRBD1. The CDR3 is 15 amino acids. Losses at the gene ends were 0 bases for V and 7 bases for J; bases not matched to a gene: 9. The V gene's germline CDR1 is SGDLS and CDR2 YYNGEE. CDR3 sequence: CASSVAGGPLEEQYF. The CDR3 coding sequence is TGTGCCAGCAGCGTAGCAGGGGGCCCCCTTGAAGAGCAGTACTTC.

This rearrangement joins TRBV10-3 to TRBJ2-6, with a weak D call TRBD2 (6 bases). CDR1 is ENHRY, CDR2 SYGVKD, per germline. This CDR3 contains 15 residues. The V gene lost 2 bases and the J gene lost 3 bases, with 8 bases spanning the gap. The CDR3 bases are TGTGCCATCAGTGAGGGAGGGAGTGGGGCCAACGTCCTGACTTTC. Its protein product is CAISEGGSGANVLTF.

The CDR3 DNA reads as TGTGCCAGCTCACCAACTAGCGGGGAGCAGTTCTTC. It codes for CASSPTSGEQFF. This sequence joins TRBV18 and TRBJ2-1; 9 positions match TRBD2. CDR3 length equals 12 residues. Germline assignment: CDR1 KGHSH and CDR2 LQKENI. The V and J ends lost 2 bases and 10 bases, in that order; junction bases with no gene match: 0.

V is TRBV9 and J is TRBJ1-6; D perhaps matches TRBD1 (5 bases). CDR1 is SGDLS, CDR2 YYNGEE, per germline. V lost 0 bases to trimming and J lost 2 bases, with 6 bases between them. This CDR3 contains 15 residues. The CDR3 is CASSVAGAYNSPLHF. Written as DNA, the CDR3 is TGTGCCAGCAGCGTAGCGGGGGCCTATAATTCACCCCTCCACTTT.

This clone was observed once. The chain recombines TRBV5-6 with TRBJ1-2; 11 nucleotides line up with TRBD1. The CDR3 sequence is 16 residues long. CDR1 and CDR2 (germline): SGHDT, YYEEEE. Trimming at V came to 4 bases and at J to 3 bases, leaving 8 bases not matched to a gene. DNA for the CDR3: TGTGCCAGCAGCGCTAGGACAGGGGGCGCACACTATGGCTACACCTTC. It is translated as CASSARTGGAHYGYTF.

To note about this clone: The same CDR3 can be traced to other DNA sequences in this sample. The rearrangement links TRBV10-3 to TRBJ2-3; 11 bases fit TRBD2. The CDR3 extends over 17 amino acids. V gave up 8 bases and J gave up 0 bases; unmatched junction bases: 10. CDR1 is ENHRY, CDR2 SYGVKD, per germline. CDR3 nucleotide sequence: TGTGCCATCTCTGAGACTAGCGGGACTACTAGCACAGATACGCAGTATTTT. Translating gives CAISETSGTTSTDTQYF.

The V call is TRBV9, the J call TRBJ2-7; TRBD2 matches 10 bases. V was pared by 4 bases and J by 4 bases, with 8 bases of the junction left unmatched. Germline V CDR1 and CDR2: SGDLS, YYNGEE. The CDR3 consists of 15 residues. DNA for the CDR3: TGTGCCAGCAGCCCCGCTAGCGGGAGTATGTACGAGCAGTACTTC. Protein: CASSPASGSMYEQYF.

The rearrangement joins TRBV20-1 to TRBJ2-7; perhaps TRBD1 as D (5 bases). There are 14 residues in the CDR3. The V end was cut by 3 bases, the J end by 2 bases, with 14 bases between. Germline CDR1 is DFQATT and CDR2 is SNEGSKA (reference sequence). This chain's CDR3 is CSASSPGSTYEQYV. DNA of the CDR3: TGCAGTGCTAGTTCGCCAGGGTCAACCTACGAGCAGTACGTC.

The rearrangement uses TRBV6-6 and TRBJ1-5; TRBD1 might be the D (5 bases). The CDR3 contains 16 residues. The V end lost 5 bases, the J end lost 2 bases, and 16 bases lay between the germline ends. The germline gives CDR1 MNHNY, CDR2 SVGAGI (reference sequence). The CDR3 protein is CASSRGHLPGNQPQHF. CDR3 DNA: TGTGCCAGCAGTCGTGGACATCTCCCTGGCAATCAGCCCCAGCATTTT.

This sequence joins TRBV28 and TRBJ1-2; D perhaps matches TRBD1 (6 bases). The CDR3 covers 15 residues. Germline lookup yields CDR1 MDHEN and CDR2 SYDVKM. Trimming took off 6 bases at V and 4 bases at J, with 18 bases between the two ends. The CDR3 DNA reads TGTGCCAGCAGCAAAAGGGGGTCCCCCCTCTATGGCTACACCTTC. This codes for CASSKRGSPLYGYTF.

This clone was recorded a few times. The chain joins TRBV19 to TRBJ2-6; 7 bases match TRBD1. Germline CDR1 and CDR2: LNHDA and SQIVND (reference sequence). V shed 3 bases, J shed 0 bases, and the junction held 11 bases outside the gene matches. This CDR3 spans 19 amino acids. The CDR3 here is CASSIAAGGPSSGANVLTF. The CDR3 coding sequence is TGTGCCAGTAGTATCGCGGCAGGGGGTCCCAGCTCTGGGGCCAACGTCCTGACTTTC.

The CDR3 is CASRYSGFGRSPSYNEQFF. The CDR3 region has the DNA TGTGCCAGCAGATACTCGGGATTCGGGAGGTCCCCCTCCTACAATGAGCAGTTCTTC. The chain is built from TRBV7-9 and TRBJ2-1, with 7 bases fitting TRBD2. V lost 6 bases to trimming and J lost 0 bases; unmatched junction nucleotides: 17. This CDR3 spans 19 amino acids. Germline CDR1 and CDR2: SEHNR and FQNEAQ (reference sequence).

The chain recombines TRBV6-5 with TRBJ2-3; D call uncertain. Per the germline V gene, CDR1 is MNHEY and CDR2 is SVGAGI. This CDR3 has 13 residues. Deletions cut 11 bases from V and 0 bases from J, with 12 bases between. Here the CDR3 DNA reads TGTGCCTCCCGCGGAGAAAGCACAGATACGCAGTATTTT. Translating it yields CASRGESTDTQYF.

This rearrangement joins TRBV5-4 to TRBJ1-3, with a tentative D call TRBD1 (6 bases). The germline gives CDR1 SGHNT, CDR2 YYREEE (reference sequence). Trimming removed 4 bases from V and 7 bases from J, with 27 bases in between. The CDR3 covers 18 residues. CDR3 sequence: CASSPMRGLGSGPNTIYF. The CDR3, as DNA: TGTGCCAGCAGCCCTATGCGGGGGCTGGGTTCAGGCCCCAACACCATATATTTT.

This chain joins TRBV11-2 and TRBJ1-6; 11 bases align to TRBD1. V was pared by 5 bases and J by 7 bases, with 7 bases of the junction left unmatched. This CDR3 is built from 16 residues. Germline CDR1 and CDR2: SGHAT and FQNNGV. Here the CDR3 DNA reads TGTGCCAGCAGCACCGGGACAGGGGGAAGAAATTCACCCCTCCACTTT. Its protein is CASSTGTGGRNSPLHF.

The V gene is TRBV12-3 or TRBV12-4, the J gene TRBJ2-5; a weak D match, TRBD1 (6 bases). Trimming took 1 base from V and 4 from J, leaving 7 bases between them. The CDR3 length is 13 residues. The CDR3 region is CASSLGGGETQYF. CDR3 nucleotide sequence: TGTGCCAGCAGTTTAGGAGGGGGAGAGACCCAGTACTTC.

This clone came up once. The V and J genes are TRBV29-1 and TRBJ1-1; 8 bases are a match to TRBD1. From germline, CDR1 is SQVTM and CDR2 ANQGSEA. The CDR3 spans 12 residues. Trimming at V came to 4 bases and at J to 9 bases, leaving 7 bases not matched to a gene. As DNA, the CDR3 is TGCAGCGTTGGGCAGGGGGCGGGTAAAGCTTTCTTT. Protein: CSVGQGAGKAFF.

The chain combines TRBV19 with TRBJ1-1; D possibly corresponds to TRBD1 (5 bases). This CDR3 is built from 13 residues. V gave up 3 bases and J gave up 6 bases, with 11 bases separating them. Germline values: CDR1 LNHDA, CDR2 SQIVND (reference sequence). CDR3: CASSIARASEAFF. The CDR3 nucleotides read TGTGCCAGTAGTATCGCCAGGGCGTCTGAAGCTTTCTTT.

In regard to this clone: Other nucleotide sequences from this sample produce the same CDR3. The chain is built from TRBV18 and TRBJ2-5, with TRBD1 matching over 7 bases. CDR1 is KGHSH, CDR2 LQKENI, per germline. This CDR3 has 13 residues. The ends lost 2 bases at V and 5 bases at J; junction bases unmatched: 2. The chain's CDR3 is CASSPRQGETQYF. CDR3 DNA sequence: TGTGCCAGCTCACCAAGACAGGGCGAGACCCAGTACTTC.

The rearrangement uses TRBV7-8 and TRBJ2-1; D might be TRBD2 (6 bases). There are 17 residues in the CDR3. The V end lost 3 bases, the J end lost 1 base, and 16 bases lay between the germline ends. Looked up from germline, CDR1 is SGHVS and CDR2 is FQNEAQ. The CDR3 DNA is TGTGCCAGCAGCTTCGACCCCGGGACTCATTCCTACAATGAGCAGTTCTTC. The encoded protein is CASSFDPGTHSYNEQFF.